These T cell receptor beta chains were read from a single sample in a study of T cell repertoires in cytomegalovirus infection. TCRdb reanalysed the reads using MiXCR and keeps one entry per CDR3 protein. The sample consists of fewer than 200,000 distinct CDR3 sequences, approximately 20% of them appearing once. Sample: PBMCs. The receptors originated from a human donor in good health (CMV status not recorded). Some clones in this sample may be carry-over from other donors' samples. CDR3s leave out the opening cysteine and the closing phenylalanine or tryptophan. Each record gives: J gene, V gene, CDR3 protein.

TRBJ2-3 | TRBV14 | ARSQDWTGDTQY
TRBJ2-2 | TRBV19 | ASSNIKRMIGELF
TRBJ2-2 | TRBV10-3 | AISRLPGELF
TRBJ1-2 | TRBV7-9 | ASSLISLSPNYGYT
TRBJ1-5 | TRBV6-6 | ASRTGDNSNQPQH
TRBJ1-1 | TRBV10-3 | AISQQGLNTEAF
TRBJ1-1 | TRBV20-1 | STTRMNTEAF
TRBJ1-5 | TRBV4-1 | ASSVFEGSLNQPQH
TRBJ1-1 | TRBV5-1 | ASSLSQGATEAF
TRBJ1-2 | TRBV6-5 | ASRRGQGDYGYT
TRBJ2-1 | TRBV20-1 | SASRDSLGLGNEQF
TRBJ2-1 | TRBV5-6 | ASSLYMTYNEQF
TRBJ2-1 | TRBV5-6 | ASQLFQGSYNEQF
TRBJ1-2 | TRBV12-3/TRBV12-4 | ASSFDLGRGYGYT
TRBJ2-2 | TRBV11-2 | ASSLLPSSGGTGELF
TRBJ1-1 | TRBV29-1 | GVGATLYTEAF
TRBJ1-1 | TRBV7-9 | ASAAEGAITEAF
TRBJ2-1 | TRBV28 | ASSFPGTSYNEQF
TRBJ1-6 | TRBV6-6 | ASSGPGDSPLH
TRBJ2-3 | TRBV10-3 | AIRTEVGDTQY
TRBJ2-3 | TRBV7-8 | ASRRGMYTDTQY
TRBJ2-7 | TRBV6-2/TRBV6-3 | ASRRTGTDYEQY
TRBJ2-1 | TRBV7-2 | ASSLGGQF
TRBJ2-4 | TRBV19 | ASSMGLAVALTKNIQY
TRBJ1-2 | TRBV7-3 | ASSLNPGERDGYT
TRBJ1-4 | TRBV15 | ATSRGKGRATNEKLF
TRBJ2-5 | TRBV5-3 | ASSSRSGVELETQN
TRBJ1-1 | TRBV29-1 | SVESGQGDTEAF
TRBJ2-5 | TRBV7-9 | ASSPPRGPETQY
TRBJ2-7 | TRBV4-1 | ASSHGEGYEQY
TRBJ2-3 | TRBV11-3 | ASSLGDRGRTATDTQY
TRBJ2-3 | TRBV7-2 | ASSEKKKARGDTQY
TRBJ1-1 | TRBV7-2 | ASSLRDRRENTEAF
TRBJ1-1 | TRBV5-1 | ASSSPPGQGTEAF
TRBJ1-2 | TRBV6-1 | ASRHQGGYGYT
TRBJ1-5 | TRBV6-5 | ASSYREDQPQH
TRBJ2-5 | TRBV7-9 | ASSPLPAGAETQY
TRBJ1-1 | TRBV9 | ASSGSRDRGSTEAF
TRBJ2-7 | TRBV6-2/TRBV6-3 | ASSYSGRSGEQY
TRBJ2-5 | TRBV7-3 | ASSLSSEGETQY
TRBJ1-1 | TRBV6-2/TRBV6-3 | ASSWTGLGTEAF
TRBJ1-5 | TRBV29-1 | SVGYLPEFYSNQPQH
TRBJ2-7 | TRBV5-5 | ASSPTGRASYEQY
TRBJ2-1 | TRBV4-1 | ASSQPHSGRANEQF
TRBJ2-5 | TRBV6-6 | ASSYSGEDRKETQY